The 18 T cell receptor beta chains presented below share a single source sample, sequenced in a study of T cells expressing NK-cell markers. TCRdb reanalyzed the 5' RACE reads, giving one entry per CDR3 protein sequence and no DNA. The listing records about 460,000 distinct CDR3 sequences. The sequenced sample consisted of blood T cells: a sorted CD56 or NKG2C T cell subset, CD4+ or CD8+ T cells, or bulk PBMC T cells (not recorded which). These receptors were collected from a woman between 45 and 65 years old in good health.

The rearrangement links TRBV7-2 to TRBJ2-1. The CDR3 has 15 residues. Germline values: CDR1 SGHTA, CDR2 FQGNSA. The CDR3 protein is CASSPKIGPHNEQFF.

CDR3 in amino acids: CATSRLRGSSYEQYF. The chain is built from TRBV15 and TRBJ2-7; TCRdb proposes TRBD1, but this gene call is untestable without DNA. This CDR3 spans 15 amino acids. CDR1 LNHNV and CDR2 YYDKDF come from the germline V gene (reference sequence).

The V call is TRBV10-3, the J call TRBJ2-4; TCRdb selects TRBD2, and the lack of DNA leaves this call unchecked. Germline assignment: CDR1 ENHRY and CDR2 SYGVKD. The CDR3 has 19 amino acids. The CDR3 protein is CAISESGPGLAGGKNIQYF.

The gene calls are TRBV5-6 and TRBJ2-1; as DNA is missing, the TRBD2 call by TCRdb cannot be tested. Looked up from germline, CDR1 is SGHDT and CDR2 is YYEEEE. The CDR3 has 15 amino acids. The CDR3 here is CASFAAGGPYNEQFF.

The rearrangement joins TRBV29-1 to TRBJ2-7; the TRBD2 assignment by TCRdb is unverifiable without DNA. The CDR3 loop spans 14 amino acids. Germline CDR1 is SQVTM and CDR2 is ANQGSEA. The CDR3 reads CSVQIGTSGYEQYF.

The chain links TRBV10-3 to TRBJ1-6. The germline CDR1 and CDR2 sequences are ENHRY and SYGVKD. The CDR3 runs to 11 residues. CDR3 amino acids: CATGSNSPLHF.

The J gene is TRBJ1-1, the V gene TRBV10-3; TCRdb proposes TRBD1, but this gene call is untestable without DNA. The CDR3 length is 15 residues. Germline loops: CDR1 ENHRY, CDR2 SYGVKD. CDR3 protein: CAINPSGTGNTEAFF.

The gene calls are TRBV19 and TRBJ1-1. CDR3 size: 14 residues. Germline-derived CDR1 and CDR2 are LNHDA and SQIVND (reference sequence). CDR3 loop: CASSIWNLNTEAFF.

The rearrangement joins TRBV7-8 to TRBJ2-4; TCRdb indicates TRBD1, and absent DNA this call remains unverified. Germline loops: CDR1 SGHVS, CDR2 FQNEAQ. This CDR3 contains 17 residues. CDR3 sequence: CASSGLGGRGAKNIQYF.

The V gene is TRBV6-5, the J gene TRBJ2-5; TCRdb gives TRBD2 as the D gene, but with no DNA this cannot be confirmed. The CDR3 has 17 residues. CDR1 and CDR2 from the germline V gene are MNHEY and SVGAGI. CDR3: CASSYGRGGRGWETQYF.

CDR3 amino acids: CASSLERPSSGRAAGELFF. The chain is built from TRBV5-1 and TRBJ2-2; the D gene TCRdb calls, TRBD2, cannot be checked with no DNA. The CDR3 covers 19 residues. Germline-derived CDR1 and CDR2 are SGHRS and YFSETQ.

This clonotype is deemed medium-sized (0.01 to 0.1%) by its frequency. This chain uses TRBV28 with TRBJ2-7; TCRdb's assignment of TRBD2 cannot be checked, as there is no DNA. Germline V gene sequence: CDR1 MDHEN, CDR2 SYDVKM. The CDR3 runs 13 residues. The CDR3 spells CAGGGNAVDEQYF.

The chain recombines TRBV7-8 with TRBJ2-5; TCRdb's D call of TRBD2 is untestable without DNA. Looked up from germline, CDR1 is SGHVS and CDR2 is FQNEAQ. This CDR3 region has 19 residues. This CDR3 is CASSLISSRGRGDRETQYF. The whole variable domain, remainder taken from reference TRBV7-8 and TRBJ2-5, is GAGVSQSPRYKVAKRGQDVALRCDPISGHVSLFWYQQALGQGPEFLTYFQNEAQLDKSGLPSDRFFAERPEGSVSTLKIQRTQQEDSAVYLCASSLISSRGRGDRETQYFGPGTRLLVL.

The rearrangement uses TRBV5-1 and TRBJ2-7. The germline CDR1 and CDR2 sequences are SGHRS and YFSETQ. CDR3 length: 13 amino acids. The chain's CDR3 is CASSQAGIYEQYF.

The rearrangement links TRBV4-1 to TRBJ2-2; checking the TCRdb D call of TRBD1 is not possible without DNA. In germline, CDR1 is MGHRA, CDR2 YSYEKL. The CDR3 is 17 residues long. The CDR3: CASSPPPGTPNTGELFF.

The V and J genes are TRBV7-2 and TRBJ1-4; checking the TCRdb D call of TRBD1 is not possible without DNA. The germline CDR1 and CDR2 sequences are SGHTA and FQGNSA. The length of the CDR3 is 13 residues. Here the CDR3 reads CASSLADREKLFF.

The chain recombines TRBV7-3 with TRBJ2-5; TCRdb returns TRBD2, unconfirmable since there is no DNA. This CDR3 is built from 17 residues. Looked up from germline, CDR1 is SGHTA and CDR2 is FQGTGA. This CDR3 reads CASSLRRTSGRKETQYF. The complete variable domain, with remaining parts taken from reference TRBV7-3 and TRBJ2-5, reads GAGVSQTPSNKVTEKGKYVELRCDPISGHTALYWYRQSLGQGPEFLIYFQGTGAADDSGLPNDRFFAVRPEGSVSTLKIQRTERGDSAVYLCASSLRRTSGRKETQYFGPGTRLLVL.

The chain combines TRBV4-1 with TRBJ2-3; TCRdb designates TRBD2, a call that cannot be tested without DNA. This CDR3 is 16 amino acids long. In germline, CDR1 is MGHRA, CDR2 YSYEKL. CDR3 sequence reads: CASSQRLAGDTDTQYF.